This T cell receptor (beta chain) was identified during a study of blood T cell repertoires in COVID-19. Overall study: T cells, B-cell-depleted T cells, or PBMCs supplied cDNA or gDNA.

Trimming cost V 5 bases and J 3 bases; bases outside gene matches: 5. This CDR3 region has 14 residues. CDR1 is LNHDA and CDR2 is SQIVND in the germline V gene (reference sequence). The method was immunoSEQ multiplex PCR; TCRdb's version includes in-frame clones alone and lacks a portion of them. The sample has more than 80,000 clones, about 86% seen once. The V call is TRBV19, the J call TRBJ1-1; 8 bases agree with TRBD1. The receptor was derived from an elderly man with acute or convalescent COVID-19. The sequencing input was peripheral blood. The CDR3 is CASSSEGQDTEAFF. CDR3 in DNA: TGTGCCAGTAGTTCTGAGGGACAGGACACTGAAGCTTTCTTT. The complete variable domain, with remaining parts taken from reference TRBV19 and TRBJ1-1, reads DGGITQSPKYLFRKEGQNVTLSCEQNLNHDAMYWYRQDPGQGLRLIYYSQIVNDFQKGDIAEGYSVSREKKESFPLTVTSAQKNPTAFYLCASSSEGQDTEAFFGQGTRLTVV.